Detailed here is one T cell receptor (beta chain). Its cognate antigen is unknown. Assay used: immunoSEQ multiplex PCR; TCRdb lists only in-frame clones, some missing. The sample yields about 21,000 clones, 70% to 85% seen once. This sample stems from a study of T cell responses to AZD1222 COVID-19 vaccine. Trimming left V 5 bases short and J 6 bases short, with 18 bases between. Germline assignment: CDR1 SGHRS and CDR2 YFSETQ. The CDR3 loop spans 14 amino acids. Findings and limits, study-wide: Reportedly, close to half of spike-specific TCRs are directed against unmutated variant regions. Among the donors, most were white British and more were female, and clonal diversity was possibly underestimated. Repertoire collection took place solely once the T cell response had peaked.

The TCR was taken from an adult in good health. Sequenced material: peripheral blood, taken on day 0 of AZD1222 vaccination. The gene calls are TRBV5-1 and TRBJ2-7, with D perhaps matching TRBD2 (6 bases). CDR3: CASSGPAGRGEQYF. CDR3 coding DNA: TGCGCCAGCAGTGGCCCGGCCGGGAGAGGCGAGCAGTACTTC.